This T cell receptor (beta chain) is drawn from a study of T cell changes during pregnancy in multiple sclerosis (dated by TCRdb to between 2017 and 2020). Study-wide context: The study examined how the T cell repertoire changed over the course of pregnancy in women with multiple sclerosis.

Receptor amplification or capture employed the immunoSEQ multiplex PCR assay. Drawn from immuneACCESS, this table holds only the in-frame rearrangements with V and J called that TCRdb kept. Clones are partly lost; checked studies trace under half to an unresolved V gene and leave the rest unexplained. The sample table contains 95,000 to 100,000 clones; only one count was recorded for 91% of them. The ten largest clones take up 2.5% to 3.5% of the sample. From the cysteine up to the phenylalanine, the CDR3 has a length of 15 residues. CDR3 DNA only is kept here, 45 bases in frame from base 1. Per the germline V gene, MNHNS is the CDR1 and SASEGT is the CDR2. For this chain, trimming is 3 bases at the V end and 8 bases at the J end, and the number of junction bases without a gene match is 5. Of note for this clone: Its antigen remains unidentified. No clone much larger than this one lies a single base away; base qualities are absent.

This chain joins TRBV6-1 to TRBJ2-1; 12 middle bases align to TRBD2. The clonotype was recovered from a female donor with multiple sclerosis, enrolled in a pregnancy study. This specimen consisted of peripheral blood, obtained in the second trimester of pregnancy. For the CDR3, the sequence is CASSDLAGGPDEQFF. The nucleotide sequence reads TGTGCCAGCAGTGACCTAGCGGGAGGGCCGGATGAGCAGTTCTTC.